These 12 T cell receptor beta chains came from one sample sequenced in a study of CD8+ T cells in alopecia areata. cDNA serving as the sequencing template came from extracted, reverse transcribed RNA. Sequencing used immunoSEQ multiplex PCR; TCRdb keeps in-frame clones, though not all of them. Altogether under 200,000 clones are present, 55% to 75% being singletons, with the ten largest covering about 0.94%. This sample's treatment: oral pan-JAK inhibitor, 5-10 mg twice daily. Specimen: CD4+ T cells sorted from blood, collected at week 4, from a patient treated with tofacitinib. These receptors all stem from a human donor with alopecia areata.

This chain uses TRBV30 with TRBJ1-1; D gene ambiguous. Germline values: CDR1 GTSNPN, CDR2 SVGIG (reference sequence). The CDR3 covers 13 residues. Trimming took 0 bases from V and 4 from J, leaving 9 bases between them. CDR3 sequence: CAWSVLRATEAFF. The CDR3 DNA sequence: TGTGCCTGGAGTGTACTAAGGGCCACTGAAGCTTTCTTT.

This clone has only one observation. The chain recombines TRBV11-1 with TRBJ2-2; no definite D call. CDR3 length: 12 residues. V lost 5 bases to trimming and J lost 4 bases, with 5 bases between them. Looked up from germline, CDR1 is SGHAT and CDR2 is FQDESV (reference sequence). CDR3 protein: CASSVATGELFF. CDR3 DNA sequence: TGTGCCAGCAGCGTGGCCACCGGGGAGCTGTTTTTT.

The CDR3 bases are TGTGCCATCAGTGGTCGCGGACAGTTGAACACTGAAGCTTTCTTT. Protein: CAISGRGQLNTEAFF. The chain combines TRBV10-3 with TRBJ1-1, with D perhaps matching TRBD1 (6 bases). Germline V gives CDR1 ENHRY, CDR2 SYGVKD. The length of the CDR3 is 15 residues. Trimming took off 4 bases at V and 0 bases at J, with 12 bases between the two ends.

The chain carries TRBV15 and TRBJ2-6; D gene ambiguous. Germline V gives CDR1 LNHNV, CDR2 YYDKDF (reference sequence). The V end lost 7 bases, the J end lost 1 base, and 11 bases lay between the germline ends. The CDR3 sequence is 15 residues long. DNA for the CDR3: TGTGCCACCACCGACCGTATTTCTGGGGCCAACGTCCTGACTTTC. Amino acids: CATTDRISGANVLTF.

The chain employs TRBV11-1 and TRBJ2-6, with D tentatively TRBD2 (7 bases). This CDR3 comprises 16 residues. The germline gives CDR1 SGHAT, CDR2 FQDESV (reference sequence). The V gene lost 5 bases and the J gene lost 2 bases, with 13 bases spanning the gap. The CDR3, as DNA: TGTGCCAGCAGCCGGGGGGCAGTCCCTGGGGCCAACGTCCTGACTTTC. As protein: CASSRGAVPGANVLTF.

The chain recombines TRBV5-6 with TRBJ2-7, with a possible D match to TRBD1 (6 bases). Per the germline V gene, CDR1 is SGHDT and CDR2 is YYEEEE. The CDR3 contains 14 residues. Trimming took off 0 bases at V and 5 bases at J, with 12 bases between the two ends. This CDR3 is CASSLVFRGNEQYF. Here the CDR3 DNA reads TGTGCCAGCAGCTTGGTTTTCAGGGGCAACGAGCAGTACTTC.

The rearrangement uses TRBV5-1 and TRBJ2-5; the D gene could be TRBD1 or TRBD2 (5 bases each). CDR1 and CDR2 (germline): SGHRS, YFSETQ. Trimming took 0 bases from V and 4 from J, leaving 19 bases between them. The CDR3 has 17 residues. The CDR3 nucleotides are TGCGCCAGCAGCTTGGGGGGGAGAGGAAGGCAAGGAGAGACCCAGTACTTC. This gives the protein CASSLGGRGRQGETQYF. Full variable domain (missing parts from reference TRBV5-1 and TRBJ2-5): KAGVTQTPRYLIKTRGQQVTLSCSPISGHRSVSWYQQTPGQGLQFLFEYFSETQRNKGNFPGRFSGRQFSNSRSEMNVSTLELGDSALYLCASSLGGRGRQGETQYFGPGTRLLVL.

As regards this clone: The same CDR3 also results from other DNA sequences found in this sample. The rearrangement joins TRBV4-2 to TRBJ2-3; D is possibly TRBD1 (5 bases). The V gene lost 1 base and the J gene lost 4 bases, with 9 bases spanning the gap. Germline assignment: CDR1 LGHNA and CDR2 YNFKEQ. The CDR3 extends over 14 amino acids. The CDR3 here is CASSQGRGADTQYF. The CDR3 coding sequence is TGTGCCAGCAGCCAAGGAAGGGGCGCAGATACGCAGTATTTT.

To note about this clone: This CDR3 is also generated by other DNA sequences in the sample. This chain links TRBV30 with TRBJ1-1; tentatively, D is TRBD1 (5 bases). The CDR3 sequence is 12 residues long. Germline assignment: CDR1 GTSNPN and CDR2 SVGIG (reference sequence). Deletions cut 3 bases from V and 5 bases from J, with 10 bases between. As DNA, the CDR3 is TGTGCCTGGAGCCAGGGTGGGACTGAAGCTTTCTTT. Amino acid sequence: CAWSQGGTEAFF.

The rearrangement uses TRBV21-1 and TRBJ2-5; the table's D call TRBD1 went unverified against the DNA. TRBV21-1 is marked as a pseudogene. The CDR3 is 16 amino acids. CDR3 bases: TGTGCCAGCAGCAAAGCTTTCAGGCGATTCCAAGAGACCCAGTACTTC. It codes for CASSKAFRRFQETQYF.

The chain recombines TRBV10-3 with TRBJ2-3; TRBD2 matches at 12 bases. Germline lookup yields CDR1 ENHRY and CDR2 SYGVKD. Losses at the gene ends were 10 bases for V and 4 bases for J; bases not matched to a gene: 9. There are 15 residues in the CDR3. The CDR3: CATGGTSGLSDTQYF. The DNA of the CDR3 is TGTGCCACCGGGGGGACTAGCGGGTTGTCAGATACGCAGTATTTT.

The V and J genes are TRBV7-2 and TRBJ1-5; D gene unclear. The germline V gene has CDR1 SGHTA and CDR2 FQGNSA. There are 12 residues in the CDR3. Trimming cost V 3 bases and J 4 bases, with 4 bases left between them. CDR3 amino acids: CASSFQNQPQHF. CDR3 nucleotide sequence: TGTGCCAGCAGCTTCCAAAATCAGCCCCAGCATTTT.